This record concerns one T cell receptor (beta chain) sequence. Its target is unknown. These data originate in a study of beta chain features in type 1 diabetes. General study findings and limits: Among type 1 diabetes patients, VDJ junctions had fewer insertions and more deletions. Patients and controls would share equally any PCR tilt toward shorter templates. Possibly, sequencing cDNA over-represented cells that had high TCR expression levels.

All of the isolated RNA was reverse transcribed, so expressed TCRB transcripts were sequenced. Regulatory, naive and central memory T cell samples averaged approximately 3.5 million reads. TCRdb's table, derived via immunoSEQ multiplex PCR, lists solely in-frame clones and lacks some. The data contain about 360,000 clones, over 9.5% of them seen just once; the ten biggest clones take up approximately 0.015%. V was shortened by 5 bases and J by 7 bases, with 13 bases between the two germline ends. The CDR3 length is 14 residues. CDR1 and CDR2 (germline): SGHRS, YFSETQ. This chain uses TRBV5-1 with TRBJ2-6; D is unclear. The receptor's source is a man between 18 and 29 years old in good health. Sequenced sample: naive CD4+ T cells from blood. The CDR3 DNA follows: TGCGCCAGCAGGGCCGGCCAGCGAGCCAACGTCCTGACTTTC. Amino acid sequence: CASRAGQRANVLTF.